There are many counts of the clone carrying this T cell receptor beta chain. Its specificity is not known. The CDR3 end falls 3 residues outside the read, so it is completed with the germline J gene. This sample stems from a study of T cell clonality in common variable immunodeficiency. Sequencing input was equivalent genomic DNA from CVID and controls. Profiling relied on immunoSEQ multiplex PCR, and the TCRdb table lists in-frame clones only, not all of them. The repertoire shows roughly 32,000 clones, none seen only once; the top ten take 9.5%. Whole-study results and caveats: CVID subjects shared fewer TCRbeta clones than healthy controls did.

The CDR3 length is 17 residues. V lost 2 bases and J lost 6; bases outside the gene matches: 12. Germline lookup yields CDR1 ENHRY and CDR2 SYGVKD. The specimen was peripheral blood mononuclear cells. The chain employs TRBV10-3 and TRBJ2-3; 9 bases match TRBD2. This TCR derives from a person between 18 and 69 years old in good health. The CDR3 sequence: CAISELQGSGRMDTQYF. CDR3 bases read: TGTGCCATCAGTGAGCTACAGGGGAGCGGGAGGATGGATACG.